The 29 T cell receptor beta chains reported below all come from one sample, sequenced in a study of cytomegalovirus exposure and HLA in healthy donors. Vbeta (60) and Jbeta (13) primers were used in the PCR. Assay: immunoSEQ multiplex PCR; the TCRdb copy retains only in-frame clones and omits some. The table lists about 140,000 clones, around 85% of them singletons, with 1.2% in the top ten. Material for sequencing was PBMCs. These receptors originate from a female donor in good health and CMV-seronegative.

The sample holds a few counts of this clone. The chain has TRBV9 and TRBJ2-7, with 10 bases identical to TRBD1. Germline loops: CDR1 SGDLS, CDR2 YYNGEE. V lost 4 bases, J lost 5 bases, and 6 bases stayed unmatched. The CDR3 totals 14 residues. DNA for the CDR3: TGTGCCAGCAGCTCCCCCGGGACAGGGGACGAGCAGTACTTC. Encoded protein: CASSSPGTGDEQYF.

This clone was counted between two and nine times. This sequence joins TRBV6-5 and TRBJ2-7; 13 bases match TRBD2. V shed 4 bases, J shed 6 bases, and the junction held 9 bases outside the gene matches. CDR1 and CDR2 (germline): MNHEY, SVGAGI. This CDR3 spans 16 amino acids. CDR3 region: CASSSSKLAGGREQYF. In nucleotides, the CDR3 is TGTGCCAGCAGTTCCTCAAAACTAGCGGGAGGGCGCGAGCAGTACTTC.

V is TRBV28 and J is TRBJ2-5; D is possibly TRBD2 (5 bases). V was cut by 6 bases and J by 7 bases, with 15 bases left in between. The CDR3 contains 13 residues. Germline-derived CDR1 and CDR2 are MDHEN and SYDVKM. DNA of the CDR3: TGTGCCAGCAGAGGACCAGAGGGTGGGACCCAGTACTTC. This codes for CASRGPEGGTQYF. Supplemented by reference TRBV28 and TRBJ2-5, the full variable domain reads DVKVTQSSRYLVKRTGEKVFLECVQDMDHENMFWYRQDPGLGLRLIYFSYDVKMKEKGDIPEGYSVSREKKERFSLILESASTNQTSMYLCASRGPEGGTQYFGPGTRLLVL.

The chain couples TRBV19 to TRBJ2-3, with TRBD2 matching over 13 bases. This CDR3 is 15 amino acids long. Per the germline V gene, CDR1 is LNHDA and CDR2 is SQIVND (reference sequence). V was pared by 3 bases and J by 6 bases, with 3 bases of the junction left unmatched. CDR3: CASSIGTSGADTQYF. For the CDR3, the DNA is TGTGCCAGTAGTATTGGGACTAGCGGGGCGGATACGCAGTATTTT.

This chain links TRBV4-1 with TRBJ2-1; a weak D match, TRBD1 (6 bases). With 0 bases removed from V and 2 bases from J, the gap between germline ends came to 17 bases. Germline-derived CDR1 and CDR2 are MGHRA and YSYEKL. The CDR3 totals 18 residues. The CDR3 here is CASSQEAGGQTAYNEQFF. In nucleotides, the CDR3 is TGCGCCAGCAGCCAAGAAGCAGGCGGACAGACCGCCTACAATGAGCAGTTCTTC.

This clone was seen a handful of times. V gene TRBV27 combines with J gene TRBJ1-4; possible D gene TRBD1, 6 bases. Trimming shortened V by 6 bases and J by 8 bases, and 13 bases separated the two germline ends. CDR3 length: 13 amino acids. Germline-derived CDR1 and CDR2 are MNHEY and SMNVEV (reference sequence). CDR3 nucleotides: TGTGCCAGCAGGGACAGAGGGAGCGAAAAACTGTTTTTT. As protein: CASRDRGSEKLFF. The full variable domain, with the rest looked up from reference TRBV27 and TRBJ1-4, is EAQVTQNPRYLITVTGKKLTVTCSQNMNHEYMSWYRQDPGLGLRQIYYSMNVEVTDKGDVPEGYKVSRKEKRNFPLILESPSPNQTSLYFCASRDRGSEKLFFGSGTQLSVL.

J is TRBJ1-2 and V is TRBV6-5, with 8 bases aligning to TRBD1. CDR3 size: 15 residues. Germline CDR1 MNHEY, CDR2 SVGAGI. The J segment lost 3 bases and the V segment lost 6 bases, leaving 9 bases of the junction unmatched. CDR3 sequence: CASSYTDRAYYGYTF. CDR3 in DNA: TGTGCCAGCAGCTACACGGACAGGGCCTACTATGGCTACACCTTC.

The chain couples TRBV2 to TRBJ2-1, with no clear D. V was shortened by 4 bases and J by 6 bases, with 4 bases between the two germline ends. Germline V lookup: CDR1 SNHLY, CDR2 FYNNEI. This CDR3 region has 11 residues. The CDR3 region is CASSGLNEQFF. CDR3 coding DNA: TGTGCCAGCAGTGGGCTCAATGAGCAGTTCTTC.

This chain joins TRBV6-4 and TRBJ2-3; TRBD1 aligns across 9 bases. This CDR3 spans 15 amino acids. Germline assignment: CDR1 MRHNA and CDR2 SNTAGT. Trimming removed 3 bases from V and 3 bases from J; junction bases left unmatched: 4. Here the CDR3 DNA reads TGTGCCAGCAGTGAAGACAGGGGGGGAACAGATACGCAGTATTTT. Translation gives CASSEDRGGTDTQYF.

DNA of the CDR3: TGTGCCAGTAGTGGCCGGGGACTAGCGATCGACGAGCAGTACTTC. Translating it yields CASSGRGLAIDEQYF. The J gene is TRBJ2-7, the V gene TRBV19; 10 bases are a match to TRBD2. Germline V gene sequence: CDR1 LNHDA, CDR2 SQIVND (reference sequence). V dropped 5 bases and J dropped 5; count of bases not matched to a gene: 9. The CDR3 totals 15 residues.

This clone was found a few times. The genes are TRBV4-2 and TRBJ1-1, with TRBD1 identical over 7 bases. V shed 6 bases and J 1 base; nucleotides not matched to a gene: 2. The germline V gene has CDR1 LGHNA and CDR2 YNFKEQ. CDR3 size: 13 residues. The CDR3, as DNA: TGTGCCAGCAGTCAGGGGGGGAACACTGAAGCTTTCTTT. Amino acids: CASSQGGNTEAFF.

This chain joins TRBV5-6 and TRBJ2-3, with TRBD2 matching over 9 bases. The CDR3 runs to 15 residues. V lost 4 bases and J lost 3; bases outside the gene matches: 6. Germline CDR1 SGHDT, CDR2 YYEEEE. CDR3 coding DNA: TGTGCCAGCAGCCTAAAAGCGGGAGGTACAGATACGCAGTATTTT. Amino acids: CASSLKAGGTDTQYF. The full variable domain, with the rest looked up from reference TRBV5-6 and TRBJ2-3, is DAGVTQSPTHLIKTRGQQVTLRCSPKSGHDTVSWYQQALGQGPQFIFQYYEEEERQRGNFPDRFSGHQFPNYSSELNVNALLLGDSALYLCASSLKAGGTDTQYFGPGTRLTVL.

This chain connects TRBV6-5 to TRBJ2-7; weak D call: TRBD2 (6 bases). The CDR3 has 15 residues. Trimming took off 1 base at V and 0 bases at J, with 10 bases between the two ends. Looked up from germline, CDR1 is MNHEY and CDR2 is SVGAGI. In nucleotides, the CDR3 is TGTGCCAGCAGTTACTACGGGGGAGCCTCCTACGAGCAGTACTTC. It yields the protein CASSYYGGASYEQYF.

The chain couples TRBV29-1 to TRBJ2-6, with TRBD1 matching over 8 bases. The germline CDR1 and CDR2 sequences are SQVTM and ANQGSEA. The CDR3 has 16 residues. V was clipped by 7 bases and J by 2 bases; unmatched bases: 10. CDR3 nucleotides: TGCAGCGGCCGACAGGGGATTGTTACTGGGGCCAACGTCCTGACTTTC. It translates to CSGRQGIVTGANVLTF. The variable domain in full, with the rest retrieved from reference TRBV29-1 and TRBJ2-6, is SAVISQKPSRDICQRGTSLTIQCQVDSQVTMMFWYRQQPGQSLTLIATANQGSEATYESGFVIDKFPISRPNLTFSTLTVSNMSPEDSSIYLCSGRQGIVTGANVLTFGAGSRLTVL.

This rearrangement joins TRBV27 to TRBJ2-7, with 7 bases aligning to TRBD2. The ends lost 8 bases at V and 0 bases at J; junction bases unmatched: 16. Germline CDR1 is MNHEY and CDR2 is SMNVEV (reference sequence). The CDR3 covers 17 residues. The CDR3 here is CASVPSREAISSYEQYF. For the CDR3, the DNA is TGTGCCAGCGTACCCTCTCGGGAGGCGATCTCCTCCTACGAGCAGTACTTC.

The rearrangement links TRBV5-5 to TRBJ1-1; D is perhaps TRBD1 (5 bases). Trimming cost V 2 bases and J 11 bases, with 13 bases left between them. The CDR3 is 12 residues long. The germline V gene encodes CDR1 SGHKS and CDR2 YYEKEE (reference sequence). DNA for the CDR3: TGTGCCAGCAGCTTACAAGGGGTTGGGGCTTTCTTT. Translated, it gives CASSLQGVGAFF.

This clone was seen more than once but under ten times. The genes are TRBV6-5 and TRBJ1-1; TRBD1 matches at 8 bases. CDR1 is MNHEY and CDR2 is SVGAGI in the germline V gene. Germline trimming cut 6 bases from V and 8 bases from J; bases unmatched to any gene: 8. The CDR3 spans 13 residues. The chain's CDR3 is CASRPGQGREAFF. In nucleotides, the CDR3 is TGTGCCAGCAGACCTGGACAGGGACGAGAAGCTTTCTTT.

The gene calls are TRBV19 and TRBJ2-4; D is undetermined. CDR1 is LNHDA and CDR2 is SQIVND in the germline V gene (reference sequence). Trimming removed 4 bases at V and 0 bases at J, with 13 bases between. This CDR3 comprises 16 residues. The CDR3 sequence is CASSTLGAIAKNIQYF. The CDR3 DNA follows: TGTGCCAGTAGTACCCTTGGAGCGATAGCCAAAAACATTCAGTACTTC. The full variable domain, rest sourced from reference TRBV19 and TRBJ2-4, is DGGITQSPKYLFRKEGQNVTLSCEQNLNHDAMYWYRQDPGQGLRLIYYSQIVNDFQKGDIAEGYSVSREKKESFPLTVTSAQKNPTAFYLCASSTLGAIAKNIQYFGAGTRLSVL.

This clone was observed once. The chain is built from TRBV6-4 and TRBJ1-1; 9 nucleotides align to TRBD1. This CDR3 contains 17 residues. Looked up from germline, CDR1 is MRHNA and CDR2 is SNTAGT. The V segment lost 0 bases and the J segment 0 bases; nucleotides outside the gene matches: 5. The CDR3 DNA reads as TGTGCCAGCAGTGACTCAAAGGGACAGGGCGTGAACACTGAAGCTTTCTTT. This encodes CASSDSKGQGVNTEAFF.

The genes are TRBV5-1 and TRBJ1-5, with D unresolved. Germline lookup yields CDR1 SGHRS and CDR2 YFSETQ. CDR3 length: 13 amino acids. V lost 1 base and J lost 8, with 10 bases in between. The CDR3 protein is CASSLLGSEPQHF. CDR3 nucleotides: TGCGCCAGCAGCTTGTTAGGGAGTGAGCCCCAGCATTTT.

The chain links TRBV10-3 to TRBJ1-3; D unresolved. Deletions cut 3 bases from V and 8 bases from J, with 26 bases between. The CDR3 is 18 residues long. From germline, CDR1 is ENHRY and CDR2 SYGVKD. CDR3 DNA: TGTGCCATCAGTGAATCGACGCCGGCCCCGGGTCTTCTGGACACCATATATTTT. Its protein is CAISESTPAPGLLDTIYF.

The chain joins TRBV7-9 to TRBJ2-7; a weak D match, TRBD1 (6 bases). Germline-derived CDR1 and CDR2 are SEHNR and FQNEAQ (reference sequence). The CDR3 is made up of 14 amino acids. V lost 3 bases and J lost 2, with 11 bases in between. The CDR3 here is CASSFLGHPYEQYF. The CDR3 DNA reads TGTGCCAGCAGCTTTCTGGGACACCCCTACGAGCAGTACTTC.

This chain joins TRBV5-1 and TRBJ2-7; 9 positions match TRBD1. Trimming took 0 bases from V and 9 from J; bases not matched to a gene: 10. CDR1 and CDR2 (germline): SGHRS, YFSETQ. This CDR3 spans 15 amino acids. The CDR3 spells CASSLGDRALPGQYF. Written as DNA, the CDR3 is TGCGCCAGCAGCTTGGGGGACAGGGCTTTACCGGGGCAGTACTTC.

The genes are TRBV6-4 and TRBJ2-1; D unresolved. Trimming took 0 bases from V and 6 from J, leaving 6 bases between them. The CDR3 loop spans 13 amino acids. Germline assignment: CDR1 MRHNA and CDR2 SNTAGT. CDR3 loop: CASSDSNFNEQFF. The CDR3 coding sequence is TGTGCCAGCAGTGACTCGAACTTCAATGAGCAGTTCTTC.

Only a few counts were recorded for this clone. Additional DNA sequences in this sample encode the identical CDR3. The rearrangement uses TRBV6-5 and TRBJ1-4; 11 bases match TRBD1. Germline V gene sequence: CDR1 MNHEY, CDR2 SVGAGI. The V gene end was trimmed by 0 bases and the J gene end by 7 bases; junction bases not matched to a gene: 1. The CDR3 contains 15 residues. The CDR3 DNA reads as TGTGCCAGCAGTTACTCCGGGACAGGGGGTGAAAAACTGTTTTTT. Residues: CASSYSGTGGEKLFF.

In its sample, this clone was seen once. This chain links TRBV6-5 with TRBJ1-5, with a tentative D call TRBD1 (5 bases). The V end was cut by 6 bases, the J end by 4 bases, with 16 bases between. The CDR3 runs 15 residues. Germline V gene data show CDR1 as MNHEY and CDR2 as SVGAGI. CDR3 in DNA: TGTGCCAGCAGCCTCTCCGGGGGTTGGAATCAGCCCCAGCATTTT. Its protein product is CASSLSGGWNQPQHF.

This chain connects TRBV11-2 to TRBJ2-7, with a tentative D call TRBD2 (6 bases). V gave up 5 bases and J gave up 3 bases, with 11 bases separating them. CDR3 length equals 13 residues. The germline gives CDR1 SGHAT, CDR2 FQNNGV. CDR3 DNA: TGTGCCAGCAGCCTTGGGACTGTCTACGAGCAGTACTTC. Translated, it gives CASSLGTVYEQYF.

This chain uses TRBV27 with TRBJ2-7; 9 bases align to TRBD2. Germline trimming cut 9 bases from V and 2 bases from J; bases unmatched to any gene: 5. Germline CDR1 is MNHEY and CDR2 is SMNVEV (reference sequence). CDR3 size: 13 residues. CDR3 in amino acids: CASREREAYEQYF. As DNA, the CDR3 is TGTGCCAGTCGGGAGCGGGAGGCCTACGAGCAGTACTTC.

CDR3 nucleotide sequence: TGTGCCAGCAGAGATGGGACAGGGGATGCAGGCTATGGCTACACCTTC. Its translation is CASRDGTGDAGYGYTF. The chain joins TRBV2 to TRBJ1-2; TRBD1 agrees at 10 bases. CDR1 and CDR2 (germline): SNHLY, FYNNEI. J lost 4 bases, V lost 6 bases, and 11 bases had no gene match. CDR3 size: 16 residues.